A selection of T cell receptor beta chains follows, all from one sample in a study of identifying expanded T cells in peripheral blood. TCRdb keeps only in-frame clones here, not all; method: immunoSEQ multiplex PCR. The sample gives around 94,000 clones, about 91% of which show up once; 14% is in the top ten. Input material: blood. These TCRs come from a person between 18 and 70 years old in good health. Both conserved end residues are part of each CDR3. The order of the fields is clone size, J gene, D gene, V gene, CDR3 DNA, CDR3 protein. The D gene is left open where the match is weak. Where a row states a size, it is once, few, many or the class of an expanded clone; other rows omit it.

clone_size: -
j_call: TRBJ2-7
d_call: TRBD1
v_call: TRBV4-1
cdr3_nt: TGCGCCAGCAGCCAAGATAATTGGGGACAGGGGACCTACGAGCAGTACTTC
cdr3_aa: CASSQDNWGQGTYEQYF

clone_size: -
j_call: TRBJ2-2
d_call: TRBD2
v_call: TRBV5-6
cdr3_nt: TGTGCCAGCAGCTTGCGCGGGGGCACCGGGGAGCTGTTTTTT
cdr3_aa: CASSLRGGTGELFF

clone_size: -
j_call: TRBJ1-3
d_call: -
v_call: TRBV5-3
cdr3_nt: TGTGCCAGAAGCTTGGGTACGTTCTCTGGAAACACCATATATTTT
cdr3_aa: CARSLGTFSGNTIYF

clone_size: few
j_call: TRBJ1-2
d_call: -
v_call: TRBV2
cdr3_nt: TGTGCCAGCAGTGAGAGGCAGGGTAACTATGGCTACACCTTC
cdr3_aa: CASSERQGNYGYTF

clone_size: once
j_call: TRBJ2-5
d_call: -
v_call: TRBV29-1
cdr3_nt: TGCAGCGTAATCGGTGGGAACCAAGAGACCCAGTACTTC
cdr3_aa: CSVIGGNQETQYF

clone_size: -
j_call: TRBJ2-7
d_call: TRBD1
v_call: TRBV25-1
cdr3_nt: TGTGCCAGCAGTGAAGACAGGGGCCCCTACGAGCAGTACTTC
cdr3_aa: CASSEDRGPYEQYF

clone_size: -
j_call: TRBJ2-7
d_call: TRBD2
v_call: TRBV6-6
cdr3_nt: TGTGCCAGCAGCCAGACCACTAGCGGGGGGTCCTACGAGCAGTACTTC
cdr3_aa: CASSQTTSGGSYEQYF

clone_size: few
j_call: TRBJ2-1
d_call: TRBD1
v_call: TRBV11-3
cdr3_nt: TGTGCCAGCGGAGCCGGGACAGGGAACTACAATGAGCAGTTCTTC
cdr3_aa: CASGAGTGNYNEQFF

clone_size: -
j_call: TRBJ1-3
d_call: -
v_call: TRBV19
cdr3_nt: TGTGCCAGTAGTATGGACACTCAGAAGTACACCATATATTTT
cdr3_aa: CASSMDTQKYTIYF

clone_size: -
j_call: TRBJ2-7
d_call: -
v_call: TRBV7-8
cdr3_nt: TGTGCCAGCAGCTTAAGGTTCCTCTCCTACGAGCAGTACTTC
cdr3_aa: CASSLRFLSYEQYF

clone_size: once
j_call: TRBJ2-7
d_call: -
v_call: TRBV9
cdr3_nt: TGTGCCAGCAGCGCCCTTGGGGGGCGCTTGGGCGAGCAGTACTTC
cdr3_aa: CASSALGGRLGEQYF

clone_size: -
j_call: TRBJ1-2
d_call: TRBD1
v_call: TRBV6-4
cdr3_nt: TGTGCCAGCAGTGAGGGACAGGGAGACGGCTACACCTTC
cdr3_aa: CASSEGQGDGYTF

clone_size: -
j_call: TRBJ2-1
d_call: -
v_call: TRBV27
cdr3_nt: TGTGCCAGCGGGGCGGTCGGGTACAATGAGCAGTTCTTC
cdr3_aa: CASGAVGYNEQFF

clone_size: -
j_call: TRBJ2-3
d_call: TRBD2
v_call: TRBV6-1
cdr3_nt: TGTGCCAGCAGTGAATCTTGGGTAGCGGGGGGGATAGCAGATACGCAGTATTTT
cdr3_aa: CASSESWVAGGIADTQYF

clone_size: -
j_call: TRBJ2-3
d_call: TRBD2
v_call: TRBV4-2
cdr3_nt: TGTGCCAGCAGCCAAGACATAAGCCAGCGGGGGGGTAGCACAGATACGCAGTATTTT
cdr3_aa: CASSQDISQRGGSTDTQYF

clone_size: -
j_call: TRBJ2-7
d_call: -
v_call: TRBV5-8
cdr3_nt: TGTGCCAGCAGCTTGGGAAATGTCAGGGCCCCCTACGAGCAGTACTTC
cdr3_aa: CASSLGNVRAPYEQYF

clone_size: few
j_call: TRBJ1-6
d_call: -
v_call: TRBV7-6
cdr3_nt: TGTGCCAGCAGCTTAGATCTGAATTCACCCCTCCACTTT
cdr3_aa: CASSLDLNSPLHF

clone_size: -
j_call: TRBJ1-1
d_call: -
v_call: TRBV14
cdr3_nt: TGTGCCAGCAGCCAAGGTTCCCGGGGGTGGGACACTGAAGCTTTCTTT
cdr3_aa: CASSQGSRGWDTEAFF

clone_size: -
j_call: TRBJ2-7
d_call: -
v_call: TRBV6-6
cdr3_nt: TGTGCCAGCAGATACACAGGGCATCCCTACGAGCAGTACTTC
cdr3_aa: CASRYTGHPYEQYF